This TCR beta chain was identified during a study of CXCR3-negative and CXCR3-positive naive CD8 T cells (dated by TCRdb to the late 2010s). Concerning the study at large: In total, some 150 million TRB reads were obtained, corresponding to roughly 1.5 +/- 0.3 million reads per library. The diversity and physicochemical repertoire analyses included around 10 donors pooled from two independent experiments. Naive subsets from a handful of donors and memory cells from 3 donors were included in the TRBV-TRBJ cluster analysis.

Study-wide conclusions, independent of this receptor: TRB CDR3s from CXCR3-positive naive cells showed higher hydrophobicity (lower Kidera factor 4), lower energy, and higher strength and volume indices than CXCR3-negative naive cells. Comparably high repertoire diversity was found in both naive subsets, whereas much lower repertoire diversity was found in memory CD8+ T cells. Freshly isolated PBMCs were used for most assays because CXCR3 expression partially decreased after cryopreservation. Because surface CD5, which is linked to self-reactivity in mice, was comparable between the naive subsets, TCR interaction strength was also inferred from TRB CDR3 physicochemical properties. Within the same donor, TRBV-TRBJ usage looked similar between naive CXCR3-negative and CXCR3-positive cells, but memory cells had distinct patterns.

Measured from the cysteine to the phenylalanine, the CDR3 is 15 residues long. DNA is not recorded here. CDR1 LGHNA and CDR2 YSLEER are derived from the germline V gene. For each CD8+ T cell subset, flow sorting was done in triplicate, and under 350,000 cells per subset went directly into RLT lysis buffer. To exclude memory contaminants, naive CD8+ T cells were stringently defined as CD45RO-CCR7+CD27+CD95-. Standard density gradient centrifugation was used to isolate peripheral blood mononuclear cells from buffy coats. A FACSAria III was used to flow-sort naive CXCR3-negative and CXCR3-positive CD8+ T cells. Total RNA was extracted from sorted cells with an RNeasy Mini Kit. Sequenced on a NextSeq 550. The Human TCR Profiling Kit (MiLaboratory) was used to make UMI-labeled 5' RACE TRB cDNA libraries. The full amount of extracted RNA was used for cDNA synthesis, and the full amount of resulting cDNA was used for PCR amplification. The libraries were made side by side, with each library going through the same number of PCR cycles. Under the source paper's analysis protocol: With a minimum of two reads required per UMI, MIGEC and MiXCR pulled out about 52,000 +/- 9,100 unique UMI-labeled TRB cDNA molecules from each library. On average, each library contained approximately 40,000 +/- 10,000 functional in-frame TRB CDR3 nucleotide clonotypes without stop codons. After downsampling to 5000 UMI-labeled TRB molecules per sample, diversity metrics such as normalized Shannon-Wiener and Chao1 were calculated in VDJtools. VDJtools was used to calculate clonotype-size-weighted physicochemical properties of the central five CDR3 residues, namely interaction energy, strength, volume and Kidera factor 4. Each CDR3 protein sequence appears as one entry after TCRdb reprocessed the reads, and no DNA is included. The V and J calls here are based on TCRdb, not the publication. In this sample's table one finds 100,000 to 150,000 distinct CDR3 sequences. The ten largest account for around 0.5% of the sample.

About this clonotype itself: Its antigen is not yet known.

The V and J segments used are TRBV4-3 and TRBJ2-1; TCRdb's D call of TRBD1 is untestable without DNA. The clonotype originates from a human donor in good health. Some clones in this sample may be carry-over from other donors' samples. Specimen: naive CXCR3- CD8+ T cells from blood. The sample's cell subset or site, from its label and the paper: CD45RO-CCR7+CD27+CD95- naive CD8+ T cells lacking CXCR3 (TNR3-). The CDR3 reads CASSQEVTGFNEQFF.